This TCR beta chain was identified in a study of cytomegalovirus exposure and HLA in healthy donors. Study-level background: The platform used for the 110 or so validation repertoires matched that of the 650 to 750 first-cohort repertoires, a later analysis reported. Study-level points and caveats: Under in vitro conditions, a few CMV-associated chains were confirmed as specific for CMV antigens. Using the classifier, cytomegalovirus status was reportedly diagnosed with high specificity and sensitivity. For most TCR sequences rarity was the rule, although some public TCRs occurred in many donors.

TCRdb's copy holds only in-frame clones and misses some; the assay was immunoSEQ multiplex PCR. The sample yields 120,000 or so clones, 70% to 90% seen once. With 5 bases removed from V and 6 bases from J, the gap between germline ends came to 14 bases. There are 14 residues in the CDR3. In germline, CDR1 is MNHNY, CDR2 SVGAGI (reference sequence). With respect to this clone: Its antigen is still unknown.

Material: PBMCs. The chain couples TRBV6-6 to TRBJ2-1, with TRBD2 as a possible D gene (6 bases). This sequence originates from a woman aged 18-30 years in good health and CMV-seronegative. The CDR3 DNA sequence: TGTGCCAGCAGTCCTCTAGGGACTTCCAATGAGCAGTTCTTC. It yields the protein CASSPLGTSNEQFF.